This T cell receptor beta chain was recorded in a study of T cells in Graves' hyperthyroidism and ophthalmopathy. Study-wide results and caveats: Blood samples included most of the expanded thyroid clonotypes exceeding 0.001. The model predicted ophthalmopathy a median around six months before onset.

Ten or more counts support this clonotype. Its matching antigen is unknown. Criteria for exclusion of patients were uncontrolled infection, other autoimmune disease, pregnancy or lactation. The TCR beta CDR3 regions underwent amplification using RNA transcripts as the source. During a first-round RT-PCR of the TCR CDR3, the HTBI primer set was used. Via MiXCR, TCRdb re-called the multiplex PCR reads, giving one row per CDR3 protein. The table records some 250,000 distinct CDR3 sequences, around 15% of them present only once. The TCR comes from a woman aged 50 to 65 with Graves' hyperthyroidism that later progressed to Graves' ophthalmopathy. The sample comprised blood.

CDR3 sequence reads: CSARRFGNTEAFF. CDR3 DNA: TGCAGTGCTAGACGCTTTGGGAACACTGAAGCTTTCTTT. The chain links TRBV20-1 to TRBJ1-1; D not certain. CDR1 and CDR2 (germline): DFQATT, SNEGSKA (reference sequence). The CDR3 spans 13 residues. V shed 2 bases and J shed 1 base, with 8 bases lying between them.